The sequence of this TCR beta chain was determined in a study of monozygotic twins with inflammatory bowel disease. TCRdb reprocessed the 5' RACE reads, with one entry per CDR3 protein and no DNA. This sample carries some 150,000 distinct CDR3 sequences, with roughly 2.6% going to the ten biggest clones. The CDR3 spans 15 residues. The germline V gene encodes CDR1 KGHSH and CDR2 LQKENI. Whole blood served as the source of total RNA, and no T cell sorting took place. The J gene is TRBJ1-4, the V gene TRBV18; TCRdb returns TRBD1, unconfirmable since there is no DNA. The sequenced sample consisted of blood. The receptor's source is a human donor with ulcerative colitis or Crohn's disease, or a healthy co-twin of an affected twin (not recorded which). The CDR3 sequence: CASSKPGTTNEKLFF.